These 29 T cell receptor beta chains share one sample of origin, sequenced in a study of technical replicates of blood from a handful of donors. Assay: immunoSEQ multiplex PCR; the TCRdb copy retains only in-frame clones and omits some. The data show 100,000 or so clones, approximately 96% seen once. The sequenced sample was T cells isolated from PBMCs. The receptor set was obtained from a human donor in good health.

J is TRBJ1-4 and V is TRBV19; possible D gene TRBD1, 6 bases. Germline CDR1 LNHDA, CDR2 SQIVND (reference sequence). V lost 4 bases and J lost 8, with 17 bases in between. The CDR3 spans 15 residues. In DNA form, the CDR3 reads TGTGCCAGTAGTACTCAACAGGGATTCAGAGAAAAACTGTTTTTT. Its protein is CASSTQQGFREKLFF.

V and J are TRBV4-1 and TRBJ2-7, with TRBD1 matching over 8 bases. CDR3 length: 14 amino acids. Germline V gene sequence: CDR1 MGHRA, CDR2 YSYEKL. V was pared by 3 bases and J by 2 bases, with 3 bases of the junction left unmatched. The CDR3 DNA reads TGCGCCAGCAGCCAGGCGGACAGGGCCTACGAGCAGTACTTC. It is translated as CASSQADRAYEQYF.

This clone was detected once. The J gene is TRBJ2-7, the V gene TRBV5-1, with a tentative D call TRBD1 (6 bases). The CDR3 covers 13 residues. V lost 0 bases, J lost 4 bases, and 8 bases lay in between. The germline V gene has CDR1 SGHRS and CDR2 YFSETQ. The CDR3 protein is CASSLDREYEQYF. Here the CDR3 DNA reads TGCGCCAGCAGCTTGGACAGGGAGTACGAGCAGTACTTC.

The chain recombines TRBV28 with TRBJ1-6, with no clear D. Per germline, CDR1 MDHEN and CDR2 SYDVKM. This CDR3 region has 13 residues. V was trimmed by 5 bases and J by 14 bases, leaving 16 bases between them. The CDR3 nucleotides are TGTGCCAGCAGTGCCCCGGCACAGCCCACCCTCCACTTT. It yields the protein CASSAPAQPTLHF.

J is TRBJ2-7 and V is TRBV19, with a weak D call TRBD1 (6 bases). The V end lost 9 bases, the J end lost 2 bases, and 17 bases lay between the germline ends. The germline CDR1 and CDR2 sequences are LNHDA and SQIVND (reference sequence). This CDR3 is built from 14 residues. The CDR3 spells CASSAPGEAYEQYF. CDR3 nucleotide sequence: TGTGCCAGCAGCGCGCCAGGGGAAGCCTACGAGCAGTACTTC.

The chain links TRBV4-1 to TRBJ2-5, with 12 bases identical to TRBD1. Trimming removed 1 base from V and 4 bases from J; junction bases left unmatched: 7. Per germline, CDR1 MGHRA and CDR2 YSYEKL. CDR3 length equals 17 residues. The CDR3 region has the DNA TGCGCCAGCAGCCAAGGTCCGGGACAGGGGGCAGCAGAGACCCAGTACTTC. Translation gives CASSQGPGQGAAETQYF.

V usage is TRBV5-1 and J usage is TRBJ1-3; D gene unclear. V was pared by 0 bases and J by 0 bases, with 13 bases between. CDR3 size: 17 residues. From germline, CDR1 is SGHRS and CDR2 YFSETQ. CDR3 sequence (DNA): TGCGCCAGCAGCTTGGTAAAGTACGAGAGCTCTGGAAACACCATATATTTT. This codes for CASSLVKYESSGNTIYF.

The chain couples TRBV12-5 to TRBJ2-7; 9 nucleotides agree with TRBD1. The V gene end was trimmed by 8 bases and the J gene end by 5 bases; junction bases not matched to a gene: 13. This CDR3 region has 15 residues. CDR1 and CDR2 (germline): LGHNT, FRNRAP. In DNA form, the CDR3 reads TGTGCTAGTCCCCCTGGATTGGGACAGGGACACGAGCAGTACTTC. Amino acid sequence: CASPPGLGQGHEQYF.

This chain joins TRBV4-1 and TRBJ1-2; tentatively, D is TRBD1 (5 bases). In germline, CDR1 is MGHRA, CDR2 YSYEKL. The CDR3 extends over 14 amino acids. The V end was cut by 0 bases, the J end by 4 bases, with 9 bases between. In DNA, the CDR3 is TGCGCCAGCAGCCAAGAAGGGGACTTCTATGGCTACACCTTC. This sequence encodes CASSQEGDFYGYTF.

About this clone itself: Other DNA sequences in the same sample also yield this CDR3. As DNA, the CDR3 is TGTGCCAGTAGTACCGACGGGTACGAGCAGTACTTC. Translation gives CASSTDGYEQYF. The V call is TRBV19, the J call TRBJ2-7; D uncertain. The length of the CDR3 is 12 residues. Looked up from germline, CDR1 is LNHDA and CDR2 is SQIVND (reference sequence). Trimming stripped 4 bases from V and 4 bases from J, with 8 bases between.

The chain employs TRBV30 and TRBJ1-2, with TRBD1 matching 8 bases. The germline CDR1 and CDR2 sequences are GTSNPN and SVGIG (reference sequence). The CDR3 runs to 13 residues. The chain's CDR3 is CVGWGQVGGGYTF. The CDR3 DNA is TGTGTCGGGTGGGGACAGGTTGGTGGTGGCTACACCTTC.

V is TRBV9 and J is TRBJ1-1; no firm D call. The V gene's germline CDR1 is SGDLS and CDR2 YYNGEE. Deletions cut 0 bases from V and 3 bases from J, with 15 bases between. This CDR3 comprises 16 residues. CDR3 in DNA: TGTGCCAGCAGCGTAGTTGAGGGTACTGCGTACACTGAAGCTTTCTTT. Protein: CASSVVEGTAYTEAFF. The full variable domain, completed using reference TRBV9 and TRBJ1-1, is DSGVTQTPKHLITATGQRVTLRCSPRSGDLSVYWYQQSLDQGLQFLIQYYNGEERAKGNILERFSAQQFPDLHSELNLSSLELGDSALYFCASSVVEGTAYTEAFFGQGTRLTVV.

The chain combines TRBV29-1 with TRBJ2-7; 11 bases fit TRBD1. Germline-derived CDR1 and CDR2 are SQVTM and ANQGSEA. The CDR3 loop spans 14 amino acids. Trimming removed 6 bases from V and 7 bases from J; junction bases left unmatched: 11. For the CDR3, the DNA is TGCAGCGTCAAATACGGACAGGGGGCTTTTGAGCAGTACTTC. This translates into CSVKYGQGAFEQYF.

This clone was seen only a few times. J is TRBJ1-1 and V is TRBV20-1, with D perhaps matching TRBD1 (6 bases). Between the trimmed V and J ends, which lost 5 bases and 10 bases, there was a span of 14 bases. The CDR3 runs to 11 residues. Germline loops: CDR1 DFQATT, CDR2 SNEGSKA (reference sequence). CDR3 sequence reads: CSASDRVGAFF. CDR3 nucleotides: TGCAGTGCTTCGGACAGAGTTGGAGCTTTCTTT.

The chain has TRBV5-1 and TRBJ2-2; TRBD2 matches 10 bases. CDR3 length equals 22 residues. Losses at the gene ends were 2 bases for V and 4 bases for J; bases not matched to a gene: 23. The germline V gene encodes CDR1 SGHRS and CDR2 YFSETQ. The CDR3 DNA sequence: TGCGCCAGCAGCTTCCTAGCGGGGGCGAGATCTCCGACCCGAACACTCACCGGGGAGCTGTTTTTT. Translation gives CASSFLAGARSPTRTLTGELFF.

The chain links TRBV7-9 to TRBJ1-6, with D perhaps matching TRBD1 (6 bases). Looked up from germline, CDR1 is SEHNR and CDR2 is FQNEAQ (reference sequence). The CDR3 extends over 15 amino acids. V dropped 1 base and J dropped 7 bases, with 11 bases sitting between them. The CDR3, as DNA: TGTGCCAGCAGCTTAGTTCCAGGGGCGAATTCACCCCTCCACTTT. Protein: CASSLVPGANSPLHF.

The rearrangement joins TRBV27 to TRBJ2-3, with 7 nucleotides matching TRBD2. The CDR3 covers 14 residues. V was pared by 7 bases and J by 0 bases, with 4 bases of the junction left unmatched. Per the germline V gene, CDR1 is MNHEY and CDR2 is SMNVEV (reference sequence). The CDR3 is CASNRAGSTDTQYF. As DNA, the CDR3 is TGTGCCAGCAACCGAGCGGGGAGCACAGATACGCAGTATTTT.

This chain connects TRBV5-1 to TRBJ2-7, with a tentative D call TRBD2 (5 bases). Trimming left V 1 base short and J 4 bases short, with 9 bases between. From germline, CDR1 is SGHRS and CDR2 YFSETQ. There are 13 residues in the CDR3. CDR3 nucleotide sequence: TGCGCCAGCAGCTTGTCCGGGAATTACGAGCAGTACTTC. Translating it yields CASSLSGNYEQYF.

The chain has TRBV4-1 and TRBJ2-3; TRBD1 matches at 10 bases. V lost 3 bases and J lost 2; bases outside the gene matches: 8. CDR3 size: 17 residues. Germline assignment: CDR1 MGHRA and CDR2 YSYEKL. CDR3 sequence: CASSQASTGGITDTQYF. DNA for the CDR3: TGCGCCAGCAGCCAGGCCTCGACAGGGGGCATCACAGATACGCAGTATTTT.

This chain connects TRBV5-1 to TRBJ2-7; TRBD2 agrees at 16 bases. With 3 bases clipped from V and 1 base from J, the junction kept 7 bases outside the gene matches. Germline V gene sequence: CDR1 SGHRS, CDR2 YFSETQ. The CDR3 totals 18 residues. This CDR3 is CASSSGTSGGAASYEQYF. The CDR3 DNA reads as TGCGCCAGCAGCTCCGGGACTAGCGGGGGGGCCGCTTCCTACGAGCAGTACTTC.

The rearrangement joins TRBV11-3 to TRBJ2-7; 8 bases are shared with TRBD2. V lost 0 bases and J lost 7; bases outside the gene matches: 8. CDR1 and CDR2 from the germline V gene are SGHNT and YENEEA. CDR3 length equals 15 residues. The CDR3 DNA reads TGTGCCAGCAGCTTAGATAAAACGGGAGGGCCGGAGCAGTACTTC. Translation: CASSLDKTGGPEQYF.

The chain is built from TRBV5-1 and TRBJ2-2, with D hard to call. Per the germline V gene, CDR1 is SGHRS and CDR2 is YFSETQ. V lost 4 bases, J lost 0 bases, and 10 bases lay in between. The CDR3 consists of 15 residues. The CDR3 region is CASSPIHPNTGELFF. The CDR3, as DNA: TGCGCCAGCAGCCCTATCCATCCGAACACCGGGGAGCTGTTTTTT.

The rearrangement joins TRBV29-1 to TRBJ2-7, with D maybe TRBD2 (5 bases). V was trimmed by 5 bases and J by 1 base, leaving 9 bases between them. The CDR3 consists of 12 residues. Germline loops: CDR1 SQVTM, CDR2 ANQGSEA. CDR3 residues: CSVLGLSYEQYF. The CDR3 DNA sequence: TGCAGCGTTTTAGGACTTTCCTACGAGCAGTACTTC.

V is TRBV4-1 and J is TRBJ2-7, with TRBD1 matching over 7 bases. With 4 bases clipped from V and 2 bases from J, the junction kept 11 bases outside the gene matches. The CDR3 runs to 16 residues. In germline, CDR1 is MGHRA, CDR2 YSYEKL. The CDR3 spells CASSPYRQGETYEQYF. Written as DNA, the CDR3 is TGCGCCAGCAGCCCCTACCGACAGGGAGAAACCTACGAGCAGTACTTC.

This clone occurred once. The gene calls are TRBV28 and TRBJ1-1; no definite D call. The V gene's germline CDR1 is MDHEN and CDR2 SYDVKM. This CDR3 is 15 amino acids long. Deletions cut 7 bases from V and 4 bases from J, with 19 bases between. The CDR3 DNA is TGTGCCAGCACCCTCGGACCGGGGTTGAGCACTGAAGCTTTCTTT. This codes for CASTLGPGLSTEAFF.

This chain links TRBV7-8 with TRBJ2-3; 7 bases match TRBD1. The V gene end was trimmed by 3 bases and the J gene end by 0 bases; junction bases not matched to a gene: 3. The CDR3 has 15 residues. Germline V gives CDR1 SGHVS, CDR2 FQNEAQ. The CDR3 loop reads CASSFDRASTDTQYF. The CDR3 coding sequence is TGTGCCAGCAGCTTTGACAGGGCAAGCACAGATACGCAGTATTTT.

The rearrangement links TRBV11-2 to TRBJ2-7; TRBD1 agrees at 7 bases. The germline V gene encodes CDR1 SGHAT and CDR2 FQNNGV. The CDR3 extends over 13 amino acids. The ends lost 6 bases at V and 1 base at J; junction bases unmatched: 3. CDR3 sequence: CASSSGQSYEQYF. DNA of the CDR3: TGTGCCAGCAGTTCGGGACAGTCCTACGAGCAGTACTTC. Drawing the rest from reference TRBV11-2 and TRBJ2-7, the complete variable domain is EAGVAQSPRYKIIEKRQSVAFWCNPISGHATLYWYQQILGQGPKLLIQFQNNGVVDDSQLPKDRFSAERLKGVDSTLKIQPAKLEDSAVYLCASSSGQSYEQYFGPGTRLTVT.

The chain carries TRBV4-1 and TRBJ1-5, with 7 bases lining up with TRBD1. The length of the CDR3 is 15 residues. V was clipped by 3 bases and J by 7 bases; unmatched bases: 9. Germline V gene lookup returns CDR1 MGHRA and CDR2 YSYEKL. CDR3 in amino acids: CASSHSTGAEQPQHF. Written as DNA, the CDR3 is TGCGCCAGCAGCCACTCAACAGGGGCAGAACAGCCCCAGCATTTT.

V usage is TRBV5-1 and J usage is TRBJ1-3, with a weak D call TRBD1 (5 bases). CDR3 length: 16 residues. Trimming removed 0 bases at V and 2 bases at J, with 12 bases between. Looked up from germline, CDR1 is SGHRS and CDR2 is YFSETQ. CDR3 nucleotide sequence: TGCGCCAGCAGCTTGGGGCGAAGGGGTCCTGGAAACACCATATATTTT. Protein sequence: CASSLGRRGPGNTIYF. Complete variable domain (other parts from reference TRBV5-1 and TRBJ1-3): KAGVTQTPRYLIKTRGQQVTLSCSPISGHRSVSWYQQTPGQGLQFLFEYFSETQRNKGNFPGRFSGRQFSNSRSEMNVSTLELGDSALYLCASSLGRRGPGNTIYFGEGSWLTVV.